A single T cell receptor (beta chain) is shown here with its context. Its antigen is still unknown. The sample originates from a study of T cell responses to AZD1222 COVID-19 vaccine. Overall study findings and caveats: Spike-specific TCR breadth and depth grew following two AZD1222 doses. Seropositive at baseline were only six or seven AZD1222 recipients.

CDR3 size: 12 residues. V was clipped by 5 bases and J by 6 bases, with 7 bases between them. The germline CDR1 and CDR2 sequences are SGHTA and FQGTGA. Repertoires were generated with immunoSEQ multiplex PCR, while TCRdb's copy carries only in-frame clones and drops some. The table includes roughly 180,000 clones, about 91% detected once. The TCR originated in an adult who received the AZD1222 COVID-19 vaccine. This rearrangement joins TRBV7-3 to TRBJ2-2; D not resolved. The sample in question was peripheral blood, obtained 28 days after the second AZD1222 dose. The DNA of the CDR3 is TGTGCCAGCAGCCAAATCCCCGGGGAGCTGTTTTTT. Translating gives CASSQIPGELFF.